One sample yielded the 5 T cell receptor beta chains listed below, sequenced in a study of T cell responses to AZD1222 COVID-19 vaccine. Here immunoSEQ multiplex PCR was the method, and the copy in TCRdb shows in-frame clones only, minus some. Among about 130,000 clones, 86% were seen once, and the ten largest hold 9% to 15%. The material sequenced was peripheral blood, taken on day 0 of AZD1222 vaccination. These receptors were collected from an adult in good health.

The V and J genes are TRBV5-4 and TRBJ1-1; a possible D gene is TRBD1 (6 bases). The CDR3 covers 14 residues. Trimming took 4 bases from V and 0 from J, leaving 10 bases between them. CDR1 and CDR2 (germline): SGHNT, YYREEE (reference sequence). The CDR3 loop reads CASSPGHLNTEAFF. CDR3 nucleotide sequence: TGTGCCAGCAGCCCGGGACACTTGAACACTGAAGCTTTCTTT.

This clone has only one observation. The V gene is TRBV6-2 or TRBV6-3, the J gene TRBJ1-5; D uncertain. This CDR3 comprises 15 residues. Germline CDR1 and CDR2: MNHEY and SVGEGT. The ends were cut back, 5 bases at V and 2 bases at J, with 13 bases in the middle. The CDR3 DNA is TGTGCCAGCAGTCCGGGAGGGTCAGGCAATCAGCCCCAGCATTTT. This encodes CASSPGGSGNQPQHF.

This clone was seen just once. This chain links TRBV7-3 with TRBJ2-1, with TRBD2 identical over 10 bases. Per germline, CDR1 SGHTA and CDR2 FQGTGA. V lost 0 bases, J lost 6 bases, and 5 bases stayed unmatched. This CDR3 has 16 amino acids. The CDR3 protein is CASSLTTQRGGNEQFF. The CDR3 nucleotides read TGTGCCAGCAGCTTAACCACCCAGCGGGGGGGCAATGAGCAGTTCTTC.

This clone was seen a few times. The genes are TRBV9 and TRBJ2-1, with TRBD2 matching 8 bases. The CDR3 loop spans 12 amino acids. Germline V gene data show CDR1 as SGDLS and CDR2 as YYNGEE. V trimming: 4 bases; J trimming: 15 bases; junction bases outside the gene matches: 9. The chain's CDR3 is CASSFSGSGRFF. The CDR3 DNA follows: TGTGCCAGCAGCTTCAGCGGGAGTGGGAGGTTCTTC.

The chain's CDR3 is CASNLAATANYGYTF. CDR3 coding DNA: TGTGCCAGCAACCTTGCCGCGACAGCTAACTATGGCTACACCTTC. The rearrangement joins TRBV5-6 to TRBJ1-2; D is perhaps TRBD1 (5 bases). Trimming cost V 6 bases and J 0 bases, with 15 bases left between them. This CDR3 has 15 residues. Germline lookup yields CDR1 SGHDT and CDR2 YYEEEE.